The present entry profiles one T cell receptor (beta chain) with its context. This clonotype showed up many times. It has no known antigen specificity. The record has no base qualities; no much larger clone is one base away. This record belongs to a study of T cells in Graves' hyperthyroidism and ophthalmopathy (dated by TCRdb to 2018 to 2020). Notes on the research overall: Peripheral blood samples were taken at the time of initial diagnosis, prior to any treatment. TCR V-J signatures able to tell the groups apart were searched for in a discovery cohort of 100 patients, of whom under 45 had Graves' ophthalmopathy and under 65 had stable Graves' hyperthyroidism. Prospective prediction of ophthalmopathy was tested in an independent validation cohort consisting of 18 hyperthyroidism patients and approximately 16 patients who later progressed to ophthalmopathy. The approximately 98 discovery patients were randomly divided into training and test sets at a 7:3 ratio. Thyroid tissue and blood T-cell repertoires from about six Graves' hyperthyroidism patients were also compared in the study. Once sampling was done, hyperthyroidism patients were given methimazole at a starting dose of 30 mg daily, whereas ophthalmopathy patients were given high-dose intravenous methylprednisolone. The paper reports TCR Vbeta CDR3 sequencing of approximately 140 peripheral blood samples: under 45 ophthalmopathy, under 80 hyperthyroidism and approximately 17 progressor patients. The paper's findings and limits, for the study overall: A 13 V-J signature model separated ophthalmopathy from stable hyperthyroidism, with nearly 90% sensitivity and 81% to 82% specificity in cross-validation and 80%/75% in testing. Most expanded thyroid clonotypes (frequency above 0.001) were also found in blood, which suggests that blood repertoires may mirror thyroid immune responses. In validation, the model predicted progression to ophthalmopathy with approximately 69% sensitivity and roughly 75% specificity, a median of about 6 months before onset. Sample size was not statistically predetermined, and investigators were not blinded to group allocation.

Amplification of TCR beta CDR3 regions was carried out from RNA transcripts. For the first round of RT-PCR on the TCR CDR3, the HTBI primer set was used together with the Qiagen OneStep RT-PCR kit. The libraries were constructed in a second round of multiplex PCR and then size-selected and purified. The libraries were sequenced on an Illumina HiSeq2000 using paired-end 100 bp reads. Per the original workflow: SOAPnuke was used to process the raw data, throwing out any read that contained adapters or uncalled bases, had a mean Phred below 15, or lacked an exact constant-primer or identifier match. COPE v1.2.5 was used to merge the high-quality paired reads, and each unique nucleotide sequence was defined as a clonotype. MiTCR v1.1 was used to align clonotypes to the IMGT TRBV, TRBD and TRBJ reference segments. The analysis was restricted to V-J combinations with a frequency above 0.0001, which together covered about 99% of the repertoires. The TCS score was defined as the ratio of F50 (clonal expansion) to E x V (chaos), calculated using BLOSUM62-based TCRdist between CDR3 peptides within each V-J. Welch's t-statistics and random forest reduced around 550 V-J features to fewer than 15, which were used in a naive Bayes classifier (R e1071). TCRdb reprocessing: public reads trimmed at Q25 with fastp, clones called with MiXCR, in-frame beta chains kept. CDR3 protein duplicates are merged, each entry listing the most common genes and DNA. The V and J calls here are based on TCRdb, not the publication. The sample has some 560,000 distinct CDR3 sequences on record, 12% to 15% of them singletons. The ten largest clones add up to approximately 15% of the sample.

Graves' hyperthyroidism was defined as stable when no progression to ophthalmopathy occurred over 18 months of follow-up. The hyperthyroidism patients were between 18 and 65 years old and newly diagnosed, with a disease duration of less than 2 months. Exclusion was applied to patients with uncontrolled infections, other autoimmune diseases, pregnancy or lactation. Diagnoses were based on clinical symptoms, serum thyroxine and TRAb, thyroid ultrasound and orbital computed tomography. PBMCs were isolated from 10 ml of fresh peripheral blood by Ficoll-Paque density gradient centrifugation. Total RNA was extracted using Trizol reagent, and RNA quality was assessed on an Agilent 2100 Bioanalyzer. The CDR3 numbers 15 residues from cysteine through phenylalanine. Only the CDR3 part of the read is kept: 45 bases, read in frame from the first base. Based on the germline V gene, the CDR1 and CDR2 sequences are SGHRS and YFSETQ. Germline trimming amounts to 4 bases on V and 0 bases on J, with 3 as the count of junction bases outside the gene matches.

The origin of this receptor is a woman between 40 and 50 years old with Graves' hyperthyroidism. Rearrangement joined TRBV5-1 to TRBJ2-2, and 7 junctional nucleotides match TRBD1. Sample: blood. CDR3 reads: CASSPTGTNTGELFF. The sequenced DNA: TGCGCCAGCAGCCCGACAGGGACGAACACCGGGGAGCTGTTTTTT.